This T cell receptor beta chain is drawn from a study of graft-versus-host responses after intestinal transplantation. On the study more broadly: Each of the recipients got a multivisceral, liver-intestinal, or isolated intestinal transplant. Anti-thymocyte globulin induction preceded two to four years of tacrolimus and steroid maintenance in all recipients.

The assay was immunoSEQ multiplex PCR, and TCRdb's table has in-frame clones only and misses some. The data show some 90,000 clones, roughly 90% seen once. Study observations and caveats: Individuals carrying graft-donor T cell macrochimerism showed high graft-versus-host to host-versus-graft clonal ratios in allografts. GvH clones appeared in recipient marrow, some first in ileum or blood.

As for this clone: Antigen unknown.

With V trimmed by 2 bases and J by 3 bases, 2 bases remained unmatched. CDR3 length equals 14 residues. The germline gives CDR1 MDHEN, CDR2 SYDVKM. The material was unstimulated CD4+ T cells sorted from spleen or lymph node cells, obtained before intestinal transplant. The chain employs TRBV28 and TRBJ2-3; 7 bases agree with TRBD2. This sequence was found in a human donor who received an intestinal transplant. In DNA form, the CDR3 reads TGTGCCAGCAGTTTAGCGGGAGTAACAGATACGCAGTATTTT. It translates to CASSLAGVTDTQYF.